This T cell receptor (beta chain) was observed in a study of OX40 agonist ivuxolimab in advanced cancers. Study outcomes and limitations: At 0.1 to 3.0 mg/kg, CD4+ and CD8+ blood T cells expanded clonally by week 6. It was also the case that some nonresponders had low normalized T-cell clonal expansion. CD8+ T cells showed, on average, more clonal expansion than CD4+ cells.

Researchers took blood at baseline, on cycle 4 day 1, and on cycle 7 day 1. This clone was recorded once. As yet, its antigen is unknown. Libraries were prepared by immunoSEQ multiplex PCR; TCRdb keeps only in-frame clonotypes and omits some of them. Among about 51,000 clones listed, 65% to 85% were seen once. The V and J ends lost 5 bases and 0 bases respectively, with 17 bases between them. From germline, CDR1 is SGHTA and CDR2 FQGTGA. The CDR3 spans 16 residues. This material consisted of CD4+ or CD8+ T cells sorted from blood, taken in a trial of the OX40 agonist ivuxolimab. The chain recombines TRBV7-3 with TRBJ2-7; D is unresolved. The receptor's source is an adult with an advanced solid tumor such as melanoma, head and neck, liver or kidney cancer. CDR3 bases: TGTGCCAGCAGCCTTAAACGCCCAGAGAGCTCCTACGAGCAGTACTTC. Translated, it gives CASSLKRPESSYEQYF.